Below, one T cell receptor (beta chain) is given with its context. In the original processing: Estimation of nucleated cell counts relied on the amplification of reference gene primers. TCRdb's copy holds only in-frame clones and misses some; the assay was immunoSEQ multiplex PCR. V, J and clone size are taken as reported in that table, and D and trimming were inferred from the DNA itself. The table shows some 400,000 clones, with about nine tenths occurring only once. Germline trimming cut 8 bases from V and 3 bases from J; bases unmatched to any gene: 19. Germline values: CDR1 SGHTA, CDR2 FQGNSA. The CDR3 length is 17 residues. This specimen comes from a study of blood T cell repertoires in COVID-19. Participant-reported clinical history was the basis for cohort assignment.

Sequencing was carried out using PBMCs or T cells enriched from blood (not recorded which). This chain joins TRBV7-2 and TRBJ2-7; 7 nucleotides align to TRBD1. The TCR originated in a woman aged 25 to 39 who had recovered from COVID-19. In DNA form, the CDR3 reads TGTGCCAGCCAGCCAGGCTTGGGAACGGGACAGATCTACGAGCAGTACTTC. Translated: CASQPGLGTGQIYEQYF.